This T cell receptor (beta chain) was documented in a study of radiotherapy plus CTLA-4 blockade in lung cancer (dated by TCRdb to about 2018). As for the study more broadly: Objective responses occurred in around 19% of enrolled patients, and 31% achieved disease control. Points the paper makes about the study in general: TCR clones derived from tumors expanded in peripheral blood after treatment with radiotherapy and ipilimumab. Early dynamic changes in blood T cell clones, together with increased serum interferon-beta after radiation, were reported as the strongest predictors of response.

This clone was seen only a few times. Its antigen is still unknown. No base-level quality is on record; no much larger clone is a single base apart. CDR1 is given as SGHAT and CDR2 as FQNNGV, both from the germline V gene. Inclusive of the bounding cysteine and phenylalanine, the CDR3 is 12 residues long. Only the CDR3 region is kept as DNA, spanning 36 bases read in frame from base 1. Trimming removed 9 bases from V and 2 bases from J, leaving 11 bases between the germline ends. To prepare the library, the immunoSEQ multiplex PCR assay was applied. Not all clones reach the TCRdb copy of this immuneACCESS table, which keeps in-frame sequences only. Checked studies attribute under half of the gap to unresolved V genes and leave the rest unexplained. Present in this sample are around 45,000 clones, over 60% of which were seen just once. Around 23% of the sample rests with the top ten. The study tested focal radiation therapy combined with CTLA-4 blockade (ipilimumab) in patients with chemo-refractory metastatic non-small-cell lung cancer.

The chain is encoded by TRBV11-2 joined to TRBJ2-7; no confident D gene assignment can be made. Sequences were derived from peripheral blood, sampled from a patient treated with radiotherapy plus ipilimumab. This clonotype originated in a human donor with non-small cell lung cancer who had a partial response to radiotherapy plus ipilimumab. The nucleotides read TGTGCCAGTGCCCGTGACACCTACGAGCAGTACTTC. It translates to CASARDTYEQYF.